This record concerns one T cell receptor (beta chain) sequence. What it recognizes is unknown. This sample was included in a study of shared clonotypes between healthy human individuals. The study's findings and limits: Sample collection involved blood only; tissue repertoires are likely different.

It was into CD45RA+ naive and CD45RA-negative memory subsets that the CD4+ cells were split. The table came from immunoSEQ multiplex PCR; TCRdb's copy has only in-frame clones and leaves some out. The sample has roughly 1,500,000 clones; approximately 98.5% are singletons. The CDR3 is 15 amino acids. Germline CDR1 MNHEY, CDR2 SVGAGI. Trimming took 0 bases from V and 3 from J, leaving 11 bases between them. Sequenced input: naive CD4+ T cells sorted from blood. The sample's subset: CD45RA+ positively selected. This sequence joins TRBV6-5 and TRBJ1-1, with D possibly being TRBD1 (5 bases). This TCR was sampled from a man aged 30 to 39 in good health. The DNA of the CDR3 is TGTGCCAGCAGTTACTCCCACACGGGGGACACTGAAGCTTTCTTT. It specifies CASSYSHTGDTEAFF.